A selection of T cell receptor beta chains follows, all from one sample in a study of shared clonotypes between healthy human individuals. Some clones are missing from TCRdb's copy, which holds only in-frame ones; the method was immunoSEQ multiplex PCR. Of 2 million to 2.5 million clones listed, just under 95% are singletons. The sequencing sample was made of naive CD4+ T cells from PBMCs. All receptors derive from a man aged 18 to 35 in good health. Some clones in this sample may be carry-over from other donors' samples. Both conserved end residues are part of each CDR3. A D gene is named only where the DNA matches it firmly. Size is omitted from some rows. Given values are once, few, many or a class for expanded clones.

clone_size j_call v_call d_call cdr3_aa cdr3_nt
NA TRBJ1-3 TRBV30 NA CAWRTGFSGNTIYF TGTGCCTGGAGGACGGGGTTCTCTGGAAACACCATATATTTT
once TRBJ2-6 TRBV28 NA CASSFGGTPSGANVLTF TGTGCCAGCAGTTTTGGCGGGACCCCCTCTGGGGCCAACGTCCTGACTTTC
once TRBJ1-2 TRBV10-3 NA CAIGSLTDNYGYTF TGTGCCATCGGATCGTTGACCGACAACTATGGCTACACCTTC
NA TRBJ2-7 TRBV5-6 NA CASTDGESSYEQYF TGTGCCAGCACCGACGGGGAGAGCTCCTACGAGCAGTACTTC
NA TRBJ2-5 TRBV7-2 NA CASSEGGPKLTAYF TGTGCCAGCAGCGAAGGGGGACCCAAGCTTACCGCGTACTTC
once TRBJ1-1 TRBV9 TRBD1 CASSASGGGPEAFF TGTGCCAGCAGCGCCTCGGGAGGGGGCCCTGAAGCTTTCTTT
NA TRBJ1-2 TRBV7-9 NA CASSPPRTVNYGYTF TGTGCCAGCAGCCCCCCCAGGACAGTAAACTATGGCTACACCTTC
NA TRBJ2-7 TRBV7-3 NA CASSFDPRRYEQYF TGTGCCAGCAGCTTCGACCCTCGGCGGTACGAGCAGTACTTC
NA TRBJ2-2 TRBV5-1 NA CASSPGQLNTGELFF TGCGCCAGCAGCCCGGGACAATTGAACACCGGGGAGCTGTTTTTT
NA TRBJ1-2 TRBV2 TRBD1 CASLGQGLLFGYTF TGTGCCAGCCTGGGACAGGGGCTTCTATTTGGCTACACCTTC
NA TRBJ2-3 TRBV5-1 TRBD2 CASSLVGVAGGSTDTQYF TGCGCCAGCAGCTTGGTAGGTGTAGCGGGAGGGAGCACAGATACGCAGTATTTT
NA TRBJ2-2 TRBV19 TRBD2 CASSIQFLLRAGGVNGELFF TGTGCCAGTAGTATCCAATTTCTTCTTAGAGCGGGAGGGGTCAACGGGGAGCTGTTTTTT
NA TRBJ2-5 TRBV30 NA CAWSVQPQETQYF TGTGCCTGGAGTGTACAGCCCCAAGAGACCCAGTACTTC
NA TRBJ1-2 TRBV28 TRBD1 CASSPGTELEGYTF TGTGCCAGCAGCCCAGGGACAGAGCTAGAAGGCTACACCTTC
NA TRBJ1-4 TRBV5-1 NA CASSFGAPGGEKLFF TGCGCCAGCAGCTTCGGTGCACCCGGGGGCGAAAAACTGTTTTTT
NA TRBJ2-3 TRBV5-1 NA CASSLAGAPGRDTQYF TGCGCCAGCAGCTTGGCCGGGGCCCCGGGGCGGGATACGCAGTATTTT
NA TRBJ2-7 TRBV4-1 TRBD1 CASSPSGQSYEQYF TGCGCCAGCAGCCCTTCGGGACAGTCCTACGAGCAGTACTTC
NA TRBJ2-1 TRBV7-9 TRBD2 CASSPLFSGGDNEQFF TGTGCCAGCAGCCCCCTGTTTAGCGGGGGGGATAATGAGCAGTTCTTC
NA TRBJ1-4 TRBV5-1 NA CASAQGQNEKLFF TGCGCCAGCGCCCAGGGGCAGAATGAAAAACTGTTTTTT
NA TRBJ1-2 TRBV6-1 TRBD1 CASSDHGTGLRHGYTF TGTGCCAGCAGTGACCATGGGACAGGCCTTCGGCATGGCTACACCTTC
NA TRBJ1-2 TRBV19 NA CASSRAHTNYGYTF TGTGCCAGTAGTCGGGCACATACTAACTATGGCTACACCTTC
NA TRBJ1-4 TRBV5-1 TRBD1 CASSTTGSNEKLFF TGCGCCAGCAGCACGACAGGGTCTAATGAAAAACTGTTTTTT
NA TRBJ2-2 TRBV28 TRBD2 CASRVSSGGAGELFF TGTGCCAGCCGGGTCAGTAGCGGGGGAGCCGGGGAGCTGTTTTTT
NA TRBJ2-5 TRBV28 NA CASSSGGSQETQYF TGTGCCAGCAGTTCCGGCGGAAGCCAAGAGACCCAGTACTTC
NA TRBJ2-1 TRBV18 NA CASSPQGEVNEQFF TGTGCCAGCTCACCACAGGGCGAGGTCAATGAGCAGTTCTTC
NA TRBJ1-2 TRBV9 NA CASSVLEVTSPTF TGTGCCAGCAGCGTACTGGAGGTTACCTCCCCCACCTTC
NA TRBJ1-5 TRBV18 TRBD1 CASSLGQGNQPQHF TGTGCCAGCTCTCTCGGACAGGGAAATCAGCCCCAGCATTTT
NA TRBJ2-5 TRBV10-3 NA CAISELQGETQYF TGTGCCATCAGTGAATTACAGGGAGAGACCCAGTACTTC
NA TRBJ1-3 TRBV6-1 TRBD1 CASSGQVSGNTIYF TGTGCCAGCAGCGGACAGGTCTCGGGAAACACCATATATTTT
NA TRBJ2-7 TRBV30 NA CAWAGIREQYF TGTGCCTGGGCAGGGATCCGCGAGCAGTACTTC
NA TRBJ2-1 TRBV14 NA CASSPPRGPGYNEQFF TGTGCCAGCAGCCCCCCACGGGGGCCTGGCTACAATGAGCAGTTCTTC
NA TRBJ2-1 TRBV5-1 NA CASSLELGRPSEQFF TGCGCCAGCAGCTTGGAGTTAGGTCGCCCAAGTGAGCAGTTCTTC
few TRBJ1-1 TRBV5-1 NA CASTNIPGETEAFF TGCGCCAGCACTAACATCCCGGGAGAAACTGAAGCTTTCTTT
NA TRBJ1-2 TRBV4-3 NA CASSQDHRIDYGYTF TGCGCCAGCAGCCAAGATCACAGGATAGACTATGGCTACACCTTC
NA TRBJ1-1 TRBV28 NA CASTRTENTEAFF TGTGCCAGCACTAGGACAGAGAACACTGAAGCTTTCTTT
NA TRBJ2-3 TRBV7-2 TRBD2 CASSLALAGGRDTQYF TGTGCCAGCAGCTTAGCCCTAGCGGGAGGGCGAGATACGCAGTATTTT
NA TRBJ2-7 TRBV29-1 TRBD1 CSAFDRGRPYEQYF TGCAGCGCTTTTGACAGGGGGAGGCCCTACGAGCAGTACTTC
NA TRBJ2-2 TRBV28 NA CASSLSRDSIGELFF TGTGCCAGCAGTCTCTCCCGAGACTCGATCGGGGAGCTGTTTTTT
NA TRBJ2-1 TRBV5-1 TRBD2 CASSWRESSYNEQFF TGCGCCAGCAGCTGGCGGGAGAGTTCCTACAATGAGCAGTTCTTC
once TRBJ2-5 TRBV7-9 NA CASGEYQETQYF TGTGCTTCGGGGGAGTACCAAGAGACCCAGTACTTC
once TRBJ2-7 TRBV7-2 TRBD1 CASSPVPGQGVGEQYF TGTGCCAGCAGCCCAGTACCGGGACAGGGTGTAGGCGAGCAGTACTTC
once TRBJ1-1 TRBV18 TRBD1 CASSEDRVNTEAFF TGTGCCAGCTCAGAGGACAGGGTTAACACTGAAGCTTTCTTT
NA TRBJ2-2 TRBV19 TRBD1 CASSPDRGYTGELFF TGTGCCAGTAGCCCGGACAGGGGGTACACCGGGGAGCTGTTTTTT
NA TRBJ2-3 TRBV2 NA CASSKDTDTQYF TGTGCCAGCAGTAAAGACACAGATACGCAGTATTTT
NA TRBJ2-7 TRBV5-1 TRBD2 CASSGVISGRVSYEQYF TGCGCCAGCAGCGGAGTAATTAGCGGGAGGGTCTCCTACGAGCAGTACTTC
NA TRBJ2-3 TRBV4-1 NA CASSQPGLQGIKDTQYF TGCGCCAGCAGCCAACCGGGACTCCAAGGGATTAAGGATACGCAGTATTTT
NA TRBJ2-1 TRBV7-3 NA CASSSLPGFMEQFF TGTGCCAGCAGCTCCCTTCCGGGGTTCATGGAGCAGTTCTTC
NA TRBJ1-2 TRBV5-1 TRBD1 CASSLAGTGHGYTF TGCGCCAGCAGCTTGGCCGGGACAGGGCACGGCTACACCTTC
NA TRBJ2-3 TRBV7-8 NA CASSLGVQDTQYF TGTGCCAGCAGCTTAGGGGTTCAGGATACGCAGTATTTT
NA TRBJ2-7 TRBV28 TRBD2 CASSLSGTSSAYEQYF TGTGCCAGCAGTTTATCCGGGACTAGCTCTGCCTACGAGCAGTACTTC
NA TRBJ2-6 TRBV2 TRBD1 CASRRETGVVGANVLTF TGTGCCAGCAGACGAGAGACAGGGGTAGTTGGGGCCAACGTCCTGACTTTC
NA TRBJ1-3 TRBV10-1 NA CASKDWGSDGNTIYF TGCGCCAGCAAGGATTGGGGGTCGGATGGAAACACCATATATTTT
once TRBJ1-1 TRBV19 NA CASSIDRGGTEAFF TGTGCCAGTAGTATAGATCGGGGGGGCACTGAAGCTTTCTTT
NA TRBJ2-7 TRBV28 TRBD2 CASRYGLAGGFYEQYF TGTGCCAGCAGATACGGACTAGCGGGAGGTTTCTACGAGCAGTACTTC
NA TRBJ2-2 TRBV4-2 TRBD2 CASSTLAGPSNTGELFF TGTGCCAGCAGCACACTAGCGGGACCATCGAACACCGGGGAGCTGTTTTTT